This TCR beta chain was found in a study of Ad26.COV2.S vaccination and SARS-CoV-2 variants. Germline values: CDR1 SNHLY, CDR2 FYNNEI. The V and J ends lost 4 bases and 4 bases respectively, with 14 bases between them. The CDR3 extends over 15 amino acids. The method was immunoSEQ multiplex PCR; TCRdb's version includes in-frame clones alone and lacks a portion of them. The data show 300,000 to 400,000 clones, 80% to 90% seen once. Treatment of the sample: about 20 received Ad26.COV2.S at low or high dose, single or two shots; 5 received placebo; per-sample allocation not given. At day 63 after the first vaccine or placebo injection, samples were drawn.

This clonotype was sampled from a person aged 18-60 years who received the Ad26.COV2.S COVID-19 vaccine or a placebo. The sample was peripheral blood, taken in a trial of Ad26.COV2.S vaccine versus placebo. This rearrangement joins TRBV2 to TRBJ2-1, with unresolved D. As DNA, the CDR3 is TGTGCCAGCAGTGGAGGCAGCGTAGGTTACAATGAGCAGTTCTTC. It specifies CASSGGSVGYNEQFF.